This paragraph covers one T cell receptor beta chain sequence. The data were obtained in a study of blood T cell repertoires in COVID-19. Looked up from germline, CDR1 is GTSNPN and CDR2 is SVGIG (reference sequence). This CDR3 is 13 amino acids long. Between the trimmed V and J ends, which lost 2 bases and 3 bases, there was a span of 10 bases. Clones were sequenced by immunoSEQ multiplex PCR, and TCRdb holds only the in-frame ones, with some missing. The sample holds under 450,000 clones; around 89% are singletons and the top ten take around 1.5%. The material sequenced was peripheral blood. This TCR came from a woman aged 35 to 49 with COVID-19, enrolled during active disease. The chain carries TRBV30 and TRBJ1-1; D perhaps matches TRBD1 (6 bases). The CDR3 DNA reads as TGTGCCTGGAGTTCAACAGGGTACACTGAAGCTTTCTTT. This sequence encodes CAWSSTGYTEAFF.